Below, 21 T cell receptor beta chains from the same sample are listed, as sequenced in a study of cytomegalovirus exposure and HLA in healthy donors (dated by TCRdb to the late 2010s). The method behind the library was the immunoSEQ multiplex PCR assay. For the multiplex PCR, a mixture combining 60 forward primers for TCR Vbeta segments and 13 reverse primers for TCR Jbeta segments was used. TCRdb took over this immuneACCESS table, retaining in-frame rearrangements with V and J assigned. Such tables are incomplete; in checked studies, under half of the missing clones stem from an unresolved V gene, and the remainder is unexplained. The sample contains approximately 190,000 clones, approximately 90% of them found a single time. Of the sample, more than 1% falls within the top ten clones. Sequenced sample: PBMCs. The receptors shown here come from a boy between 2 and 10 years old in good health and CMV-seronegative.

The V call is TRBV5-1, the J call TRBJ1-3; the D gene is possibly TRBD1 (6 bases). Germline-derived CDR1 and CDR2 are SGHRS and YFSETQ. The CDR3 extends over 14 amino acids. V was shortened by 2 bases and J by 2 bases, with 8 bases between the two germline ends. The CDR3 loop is CASSLQGTGNTIYF. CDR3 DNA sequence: TGCGCCAGCAGCTTACAGGGCACTGGAAACACCATATATTTT.

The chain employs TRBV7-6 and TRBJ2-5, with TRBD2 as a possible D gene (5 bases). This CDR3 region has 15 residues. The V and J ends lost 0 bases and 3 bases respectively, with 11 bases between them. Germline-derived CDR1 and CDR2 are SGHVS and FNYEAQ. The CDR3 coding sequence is TGTGCCAGCAGCTTAGCGAACAGCGGCAAAGAGACCCAGTACTTC. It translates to CASSLANSGKETQYF.

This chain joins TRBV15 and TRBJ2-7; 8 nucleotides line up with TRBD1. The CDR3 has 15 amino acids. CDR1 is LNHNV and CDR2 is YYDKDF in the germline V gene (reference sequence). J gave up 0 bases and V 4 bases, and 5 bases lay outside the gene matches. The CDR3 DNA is TGTGCCACCAGCACGCGGACAGGGAGCTCCTACGAGCAGTACTTC. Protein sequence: CATSTRTGSSYEQYF.

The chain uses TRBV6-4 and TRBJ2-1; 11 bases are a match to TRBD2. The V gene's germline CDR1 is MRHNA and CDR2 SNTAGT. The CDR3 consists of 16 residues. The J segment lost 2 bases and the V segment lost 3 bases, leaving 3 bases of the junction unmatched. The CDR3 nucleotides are TGTGCCAGCAGTGATTCTAGCGGGGGGCCCTACAATGAGCAGTTCTTC. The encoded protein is CASSDSSGGPYNEQFF.

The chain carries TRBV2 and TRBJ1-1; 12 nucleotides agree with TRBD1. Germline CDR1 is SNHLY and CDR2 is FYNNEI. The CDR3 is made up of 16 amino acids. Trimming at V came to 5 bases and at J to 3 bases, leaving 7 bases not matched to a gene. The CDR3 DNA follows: TGTGCCAGCAGTCGGGACAGGGGGCGCCCGGACACTGAAGCTTTCTTT. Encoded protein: CASSRDRGRPDTEAFF.

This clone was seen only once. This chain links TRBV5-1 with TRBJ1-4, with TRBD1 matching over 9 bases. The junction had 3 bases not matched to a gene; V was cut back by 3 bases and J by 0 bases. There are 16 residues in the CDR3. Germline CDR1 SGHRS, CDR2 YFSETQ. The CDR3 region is CASSSQGAATNEKLFF. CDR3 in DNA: TGCGCCAGCAGCTCACAGGGGGCCGCAACTAATGAAAAACTGTTTTTT.

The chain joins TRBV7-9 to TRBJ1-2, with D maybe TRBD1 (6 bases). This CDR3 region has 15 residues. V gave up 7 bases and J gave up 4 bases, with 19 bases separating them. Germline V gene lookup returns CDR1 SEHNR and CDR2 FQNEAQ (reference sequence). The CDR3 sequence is CASTRGGAGLYGYTF. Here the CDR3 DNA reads TGTGCCAGCACGAGGGGGGGGGCCGGTCTCTATGGCTACACCTTC.

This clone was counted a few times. CDR3 loop: CASIPSGANYGYTF. CDR3 bases: TGTGCCAGCATTCCCTCAGGGGCTAACTATGGCTACACCTTC. This chain connects TRBV28 to TRBJ1-2, with D possibly TRBD1 on 6 matching bases. Germline V gene data show CDR1 as MDHEN and CDR2 as SYDVKM. The CDR3 totals 14 residues. V shed 7 bases and J shed 0 bases, with 12 bases lying between them.

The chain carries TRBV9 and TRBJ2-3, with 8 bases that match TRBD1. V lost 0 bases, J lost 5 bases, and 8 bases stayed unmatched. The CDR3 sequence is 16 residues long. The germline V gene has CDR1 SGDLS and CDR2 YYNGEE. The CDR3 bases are TGTGCCAGCAGCGTAGAGGACAGGGTAAATATAGATACGCAGTATTTT. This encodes CASSVEDRVNIDTQYF.

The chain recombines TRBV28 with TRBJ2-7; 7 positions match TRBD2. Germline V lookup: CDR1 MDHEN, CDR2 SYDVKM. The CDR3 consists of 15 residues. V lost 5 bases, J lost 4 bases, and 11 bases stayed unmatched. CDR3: CASSPAAGEGYEQYF. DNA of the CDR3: TGTGCCAGCAGTCCCGCTGCGGGAGAAGGGTACGAGCAGTACTTC.

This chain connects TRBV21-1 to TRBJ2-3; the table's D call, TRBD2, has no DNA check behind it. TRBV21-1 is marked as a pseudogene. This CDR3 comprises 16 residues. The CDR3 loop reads CASSKDGTRPTDTQYF. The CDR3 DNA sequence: TGTGCCAGCAGCAAAGATGGGACTAGGCCTACAGATACGCAGTATTTT.

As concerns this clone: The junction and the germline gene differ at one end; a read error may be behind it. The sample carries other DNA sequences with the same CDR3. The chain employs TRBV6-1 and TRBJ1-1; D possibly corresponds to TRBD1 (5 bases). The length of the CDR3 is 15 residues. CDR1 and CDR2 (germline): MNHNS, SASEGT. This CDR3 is CASSEALGAGTEAFF. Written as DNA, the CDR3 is TGTGCCAGTAGTGAAGCGCTTGGGGCTGGAACTGAAGCTTTCTTT.

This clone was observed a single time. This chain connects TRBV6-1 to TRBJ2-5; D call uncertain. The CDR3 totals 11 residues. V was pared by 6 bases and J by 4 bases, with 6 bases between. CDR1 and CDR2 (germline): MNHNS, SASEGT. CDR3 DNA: TGTGCCAGCAGCGCACTAGAGACCCAGTACTTC. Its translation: CASSALETQYF.

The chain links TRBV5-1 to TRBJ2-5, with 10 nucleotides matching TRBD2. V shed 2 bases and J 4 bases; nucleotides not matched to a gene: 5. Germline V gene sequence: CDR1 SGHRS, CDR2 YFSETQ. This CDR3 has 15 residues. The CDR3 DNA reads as TGCGCCAGCAGCTTAGGACTAGCGGTAATAGAGACCCAGTACTTC. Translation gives CASSLGLAVIETQYF.

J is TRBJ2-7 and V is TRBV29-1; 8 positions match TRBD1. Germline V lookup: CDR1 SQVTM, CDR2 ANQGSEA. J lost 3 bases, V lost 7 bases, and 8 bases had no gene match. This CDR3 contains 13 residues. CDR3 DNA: TGCAGCGCTACCGGGACAGGATTCTACGAGCAGTACTTC. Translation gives CSATGTGFYEQYF.

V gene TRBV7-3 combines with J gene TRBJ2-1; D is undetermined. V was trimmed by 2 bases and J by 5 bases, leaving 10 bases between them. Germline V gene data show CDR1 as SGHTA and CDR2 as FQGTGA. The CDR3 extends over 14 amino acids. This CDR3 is CASSLSQRHNEQFF. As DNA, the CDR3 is TGTGCCAGCAGCTTATCCCAGCGCCACAATGAGCAGTTCTTC.

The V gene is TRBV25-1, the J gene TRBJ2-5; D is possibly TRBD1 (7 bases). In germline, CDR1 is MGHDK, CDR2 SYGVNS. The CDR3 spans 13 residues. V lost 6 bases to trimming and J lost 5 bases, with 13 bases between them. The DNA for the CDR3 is TGTGCCAGCAGCCAGGGGGGTCCGGAGACCCAGTACTTC. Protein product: CASSQGGPETQYF.

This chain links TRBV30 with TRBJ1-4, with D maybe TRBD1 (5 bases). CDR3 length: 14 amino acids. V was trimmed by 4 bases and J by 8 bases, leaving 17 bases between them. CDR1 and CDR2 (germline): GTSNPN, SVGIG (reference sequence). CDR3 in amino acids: CAWTRSFGGEKLFF. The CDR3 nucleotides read TGTGCCTGGACCAGGTCCTTCGGGGGGGAAAAACTGTTTTTT.

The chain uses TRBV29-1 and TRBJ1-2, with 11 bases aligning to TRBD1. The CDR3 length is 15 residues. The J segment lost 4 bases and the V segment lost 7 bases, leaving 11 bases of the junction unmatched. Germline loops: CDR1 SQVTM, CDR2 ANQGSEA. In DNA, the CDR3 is TGCAGCGCTTGGACAGGGGGCGGACGTTTCTATGGCTACACCTTC. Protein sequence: CSAWTGGGRFYGYTF.

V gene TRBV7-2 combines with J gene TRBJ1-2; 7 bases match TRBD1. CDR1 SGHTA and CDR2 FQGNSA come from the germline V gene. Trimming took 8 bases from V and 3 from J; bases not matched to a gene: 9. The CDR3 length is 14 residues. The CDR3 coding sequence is TGTGCCAGCGGCGTGAGGGGGCGCGACTATGGCTACACCTTC. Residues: CASGVRGRDYGYTF.

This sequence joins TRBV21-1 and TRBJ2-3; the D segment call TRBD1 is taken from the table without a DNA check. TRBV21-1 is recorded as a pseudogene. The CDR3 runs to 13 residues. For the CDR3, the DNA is TGTGCCAGCGGGGGACAGGGGGCGAATACGCAGTATTTT. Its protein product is CASGGQGANTQYF.